The 12 T cell receptor beta chains listed next were all sequenced from one sample in a study of molecular identifiers for immune sequencing clone quantification. TCRdb re-called the PCR reads with MiXCR, one entry per CDR3 protein. Among a few hundred thousand distinct CDR3 sequences listed, 24% were seen once. The sample was naive CD8+ T cells from blood, with Jurkat cell RNA spiked in. Subset here: FACS-sorted CD8+CD4-CCR7+CD45RA+ naive T cells. These receptors were collected from a human donor in good health. Some libraries in this study had Jurkat cell RNA spiked in.

The chain links TRBV28 to TRBJ1-2; maybe TRBD1 (5 bases). The V gene lost 3 bases and the J gene lost 0 bases, with 14 bases spanning the gap. The CDR3 runs to 16 residues. CDR1 and CDR2 (germline): MDHEN, SYDVKM. The CDR3 protein is CASSFQRGKSNYGYTF. The CDR3 DNA reads as TGTGCCAGCAGTTTCCAGAGGGGAAAATCTAACTATGGCTACACCTTC.

This clonotype has more than one count but fewer than ten. Given a much more abundant clone one base away, this may be a read error. The chain joins TRBV29-1 to TRBJ2-6, with 8 bases aligning to TRBD2. V trimming: 3 bases; J trimming: 0 bases; junction bases outside the gene matches: 7. Germline CDR1 reads SQVTM; CDR2 reads ANQGSEA. The length of the CDR3 is 17 residues. CDR3 protein: CSVEVLAGISGANVLTF. The CDR3 DNA reads as TGCAGCGTTGAGGTGCTAGCGGGTATCTCTGGGGCCAACGTCCTGACTTTC.

This clonotype has a count of ten or more. The J gene is TRBJ2-2, the V gene TRBV7-9; D gene ambiguous. Trimming left V 3 bases short and J 1 base short, with 6 bases between. This CDR3 has 14 amino acids. Germline lookup yields CDR1 SEHNR and CDR2 FQNEAQ (reference sequence). The CDR3 DNA is TGTGCCAGCAGCTTCCCGGGGAACACCGGGGAGCTGTTTTTT. Its protein product is CASSFPGNTGELFF.

The chain couples TRBV4-3 to TRBJ2-3, with unresolved D. Trimming removed 0 bases at V and 6 bases at J, with 16 bases between. This CDR3 comprises 16 residues. Germline V gene lookup returns CDR1 LGHNA and CDR2 YSLEER. DNA for the CDR3: TGCGCCAGCAGCCAAGATGTGACAACATTGGGGGATACGCAGTATTTT. Translated, it gives CASSQDVTTLGDTQYF.

Details on this clonotype: Given a much more abundant clone one base away, this may be a read error. The V gene is TRBV27, the J gene TRBJ2-3, with D uncertain. CDR3 length equals 13 residues. Germline CDR1 is MNHEY and CDR2 is SMNVEV (reference sequence). CDR3 in amino acids: CPSSFFLTDTQYF. The CDR3 coding sequence is TGTCCCAGCAGTTTCTTTTTGACAGATACGCAGTATTTT.

Worth noting for this clonotype: A much larger clone differs by one base, so this may be a read error. V usage is TRBV29-1 and J usage is TRBJ2-7; D is unclear. In germline, CDR1 is SQVTM, CDR2 ANQGSEA. The CDR3 sequence is 12 residues long. CDR3 sequence (DNA): TGCAGCGTTGTAGGCGCTACCTACGAGCAGTGCTTC. This translates into CSVVGATYEQCF.

The chain uses TRBV6-2 or TRBV6-3 and TRBJ1-5; D possibly corresponds to TRBD1 (5 bases). Trimming stripped 1 base from V and 9 bases from J, with 13 bases between. Germline V gives CDR1 MNHEY, CDR2 SVGEGT. The CDR3 covers 14 residues. In DNA, the CDR3 is TGTGCCAGCAGTTACTTAACAGGCAAGGGGCCCCAGCATTTT. Translation gives CASSYLTGKGPQHF.

There are many counts of this clonotype. The chain carries TRBV5-6 and TRBJ2-1; no clear D. Per the germline V gene, CDR1 is SGHDT and CDR2 is YYEEEE. The CDR3 totals 11 residues. Trimming shortened V by 0 bases and J by 12 bases, and 7 bases separated the two germline ends. The DNA for the CDR3 is TGTGCCAGCAGCTTGGATAGATCGCAGTTCTTC. This codes for CASSLDRSQFF.

Ten or more counts support this clonotype. The CDR3 region has the DNA TGTGCCAGCGGACTCCTAGGGGTCACAGATACGCAGTATTTT. It encodes CASGLLGVTDTQYF. The chain carries TRBV28 and TRBJ2-3; D tentatively fits TRBD1 or TRBD2 (5 bases each). Germline V gene data show CDR1 as MDHEN and CDR2 as SYDVKM. Trimming shortened V by 8 bases and J by 2 bases, and 14 bases separated the two germline ends. CDR3 length: 14 residues.

The chain couples TRBV2 to TRBJ2-1; D may correspond to TRBD1 or TRBD2 (6 bases each). Germline loops: CDR1 SNHLY, CDR2 FYNNEI. The CDR3 covers 14 residues. The V and J ends lost 4 bases and 7 bases respectively, with 14 bases between them. CDR3 loop: CASSAVVGGNEQFF. The CDR3 DNA sequence: TGTGCCAGCAGTGCAGTAGTAGGGGGGAATGAGCAGTTCTTC.

This clonotype was observed many times. The chain links TRBV7-8 to TRBJ1-1; possible D gene TRBD1, 6 bases. There are 15 residues in the CDR3. Trimming stripped 1 base from V and 3 bases from J, with 12 bases between. Germline V gives CDR1 SGHVS, CDR2 FQNEAQ. CDR3 protein: CASSLEQGLYTEAFF. CDR3 nucleotides: TGTGCCAGCAGCTTAGAGCAGGGGTTGTACACTGAAGCTTTCTTT.

At least ten counts were recorded for this clonotype. The V and J genes are TRBV29-1 and TRBJ1-1; D is unresolved. Germline-derived CDR1 and CDR2 are SQVTM and ANQGSEA. The CDR3 consists of 11 residues. Trimming took 4 bases from V and 0 from J, leaving 3 bases between them. CDR3 loop: CSVVMNTEAFF. CDR3 sequence (DNA): TGCAGCGTTGTCATGAACACTGAAGCTTTCTTT.